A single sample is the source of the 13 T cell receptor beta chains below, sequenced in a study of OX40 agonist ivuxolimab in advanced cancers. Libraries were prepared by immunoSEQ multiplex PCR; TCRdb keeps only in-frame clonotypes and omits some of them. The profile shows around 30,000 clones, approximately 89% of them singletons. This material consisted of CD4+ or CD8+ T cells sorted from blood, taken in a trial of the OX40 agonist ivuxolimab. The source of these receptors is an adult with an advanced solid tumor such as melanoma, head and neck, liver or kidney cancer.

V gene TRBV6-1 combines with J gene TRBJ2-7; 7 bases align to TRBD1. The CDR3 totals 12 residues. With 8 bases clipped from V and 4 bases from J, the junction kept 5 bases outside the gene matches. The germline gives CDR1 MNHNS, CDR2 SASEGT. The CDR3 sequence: CASVDRVYEQYF. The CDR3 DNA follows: TGTGCCAGCGTCGACAGGGTGTACGAGCAGTACTTC.

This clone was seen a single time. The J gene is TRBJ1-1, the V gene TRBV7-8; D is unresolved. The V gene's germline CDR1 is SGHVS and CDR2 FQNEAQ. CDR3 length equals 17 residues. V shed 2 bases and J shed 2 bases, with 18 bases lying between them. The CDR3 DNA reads TGTGCCAGCAGCTTATGGATTGTATGGGAGGAAAACACTGAAGCTTTCTTT. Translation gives CASSLWIVWEENTEAFF.

CDR3 sequence (DNA): TGTGCCAGCAGGGGGACCGTCAGTAACGAGCAGTACTTC. It is translated as CASRGTVSNEQYF. The chain carries TRBV5-4 and TRBJ2-7; either TRBD1 or TRBD2 may supply D (5 bases each). Germline values: CDR1 SGHNT, CDR2 YYREEE (reference sequence). The V gene lost 5 bases and the J gene lost 5 bases, with 14 bases spanning the gap. This CDR3 spans 13 amino acids.

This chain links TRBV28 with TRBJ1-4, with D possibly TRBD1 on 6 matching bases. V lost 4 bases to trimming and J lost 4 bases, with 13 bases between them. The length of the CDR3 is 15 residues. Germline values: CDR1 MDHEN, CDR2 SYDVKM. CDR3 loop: CASSSKDRFNEKLFF. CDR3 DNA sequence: TGTGCCAGCAGTTCAAAGGACAGATTTAATGAAAAACTGTTTTTT. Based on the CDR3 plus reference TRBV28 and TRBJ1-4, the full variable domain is DVKVTQSSRYLVKRTGEKVFLECVQDMDHENMFWYRQDPGLGLRLIYFSYDVKMKEKGDIPEGYSVSREKKERFSLILESASTNQTSMYLCASSSKDRFNEKLFFGSGTQLSVL.

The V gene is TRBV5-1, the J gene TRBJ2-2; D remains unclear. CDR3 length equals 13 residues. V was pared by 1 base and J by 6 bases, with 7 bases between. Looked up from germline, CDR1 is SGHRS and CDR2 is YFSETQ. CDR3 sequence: CASSLLGPGELFF. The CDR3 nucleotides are TGCGCCAGCAGCTTGTTAGGGCCCGGGGAGCTGTTTTTT.

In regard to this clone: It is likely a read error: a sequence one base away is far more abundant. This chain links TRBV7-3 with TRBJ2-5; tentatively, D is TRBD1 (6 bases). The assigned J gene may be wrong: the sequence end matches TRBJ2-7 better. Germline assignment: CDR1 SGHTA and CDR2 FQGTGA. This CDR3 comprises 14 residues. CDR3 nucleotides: TGTGCCAGCAGCGGAAACACAGGGATCTACGAGCAGTACTTC. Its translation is CASSGNTGIYEQYF.

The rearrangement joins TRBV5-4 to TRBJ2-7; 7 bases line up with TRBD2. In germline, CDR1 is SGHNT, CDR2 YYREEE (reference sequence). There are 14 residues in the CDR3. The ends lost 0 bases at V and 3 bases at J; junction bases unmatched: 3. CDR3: CASSLGGSSYEQYF. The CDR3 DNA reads TGTGCCAGCAGCTTGGGCGGGAGTAGCTACGAGCAGTACTTC.

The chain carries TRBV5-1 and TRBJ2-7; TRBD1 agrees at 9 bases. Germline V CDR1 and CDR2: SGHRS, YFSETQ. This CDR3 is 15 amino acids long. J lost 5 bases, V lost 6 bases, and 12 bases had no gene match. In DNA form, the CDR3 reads TGCGCCAGCACCTCGGCCGGGACAGGGCGCGACGAGCAGTACTTC. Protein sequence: CASTSAGTGRDEQYF.

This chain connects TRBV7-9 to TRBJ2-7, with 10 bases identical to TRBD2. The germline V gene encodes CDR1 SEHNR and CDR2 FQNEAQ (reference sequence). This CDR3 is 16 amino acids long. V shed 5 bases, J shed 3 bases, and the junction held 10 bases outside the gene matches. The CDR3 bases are TGTGCCAGCAGCCCAGGTACTAGCGGGGTTATCTACGAGCAGTACTTC. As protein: CASSPGTSGVIYEQYF.

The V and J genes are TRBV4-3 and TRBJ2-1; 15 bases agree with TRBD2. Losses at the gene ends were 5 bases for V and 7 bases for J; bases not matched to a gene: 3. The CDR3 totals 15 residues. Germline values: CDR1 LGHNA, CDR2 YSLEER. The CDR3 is CASSVGTSGGNEQFF. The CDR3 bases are TGCGCCAGCAGCGTAGGGACTAGCGGGGGGAATGAGCAGTTCTTC.

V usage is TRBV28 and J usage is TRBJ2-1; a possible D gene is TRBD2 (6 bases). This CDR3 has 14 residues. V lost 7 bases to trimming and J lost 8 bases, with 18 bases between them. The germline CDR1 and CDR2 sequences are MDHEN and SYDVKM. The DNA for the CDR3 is TGTGCCAGCATCCAAATCGGTGGAGGGGATGAGCAGTTCTTC. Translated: CASIQIGGGDEQFF. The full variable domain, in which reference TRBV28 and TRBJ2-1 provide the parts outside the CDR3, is DVKVTQSSRYLVKRTGEKVFLECVQDMDHENMFWYRQDPGLGLRLIYFSYDVKMKEKGDIPEGYSVSREKKERFSLILESASTNQTSMYLCASIQIGGGDEQFFGPGTRLTVL.

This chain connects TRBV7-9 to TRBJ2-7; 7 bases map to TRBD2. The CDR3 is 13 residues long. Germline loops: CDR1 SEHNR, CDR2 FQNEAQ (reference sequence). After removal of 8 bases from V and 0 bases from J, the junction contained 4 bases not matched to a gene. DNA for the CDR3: TGTGCCAGCGGTCGGGGGGACTCCTACGAGCAGTACTTC. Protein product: CASGRGDSYEQYF. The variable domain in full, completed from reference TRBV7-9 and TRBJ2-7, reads DTGVSQNPRHKITKRGQNVTFRCDPISEHNRLYWYRQTLGQGPEFLTYFQNEAQLEKSRLLSDRFSAERPKGSFSTLEIQRTEQGDSAMYLCASGRGDSYEQYFGPGTRLTVT.

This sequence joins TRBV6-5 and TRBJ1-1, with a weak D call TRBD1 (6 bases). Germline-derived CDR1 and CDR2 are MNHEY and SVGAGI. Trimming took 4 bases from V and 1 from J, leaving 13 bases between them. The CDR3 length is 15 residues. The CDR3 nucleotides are TGTGCCAGCAGTTTAACCTTGACAGGGAACACTGAAGCTTTCTTT. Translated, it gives CASSLTLTGNTEAFF.